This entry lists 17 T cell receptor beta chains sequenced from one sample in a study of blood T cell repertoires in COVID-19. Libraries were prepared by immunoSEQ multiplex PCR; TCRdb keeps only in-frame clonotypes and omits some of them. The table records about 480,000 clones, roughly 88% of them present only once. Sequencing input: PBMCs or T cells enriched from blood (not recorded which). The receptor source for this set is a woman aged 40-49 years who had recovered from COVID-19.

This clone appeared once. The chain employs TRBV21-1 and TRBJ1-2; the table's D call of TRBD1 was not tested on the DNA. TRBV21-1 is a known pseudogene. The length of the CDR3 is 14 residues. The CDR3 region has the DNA TGTGCCAGCAGCCTAGGGGGCGCCCACTATGGCTACACCTTC. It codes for CASSLGGAHYGYTF.

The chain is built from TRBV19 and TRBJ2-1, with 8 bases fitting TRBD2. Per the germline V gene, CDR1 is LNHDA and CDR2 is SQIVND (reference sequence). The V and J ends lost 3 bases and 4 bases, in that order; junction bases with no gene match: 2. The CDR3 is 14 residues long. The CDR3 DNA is TGTGCCAGTAGTATTACGGGAGGGTACAATGAGCAGTTCTTC. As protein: CASSITGGYNEQFF.

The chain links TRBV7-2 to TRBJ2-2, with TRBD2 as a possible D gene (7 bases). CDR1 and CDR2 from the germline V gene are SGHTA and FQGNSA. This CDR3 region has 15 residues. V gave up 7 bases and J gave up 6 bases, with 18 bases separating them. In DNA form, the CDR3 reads TGTGCCAGCATCGTAAACGCGGGGGCTCCCGGGGAGCTGTTTTTT. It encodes CASIVNAGAPGELFF. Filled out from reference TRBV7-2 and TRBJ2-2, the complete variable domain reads GAGVSQSPSNKVTEKGKDVELRCDPISGHTALYWYRQSLGQGLEFLIYFQGNSAPDKSGLPSDRFSAERTGGSVSTLTIQRTQQEDSAVYLCASIVNAGAPGELFFGEGSRLTVL.

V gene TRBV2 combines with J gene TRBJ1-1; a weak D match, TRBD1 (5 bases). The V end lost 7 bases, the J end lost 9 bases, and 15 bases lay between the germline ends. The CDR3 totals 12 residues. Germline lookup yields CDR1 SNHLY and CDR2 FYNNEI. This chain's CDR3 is CASIEQAPKAFF. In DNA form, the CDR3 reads TGTGCCAGCATAGAACAGGCCCCTAAAGCTTTCTTT.

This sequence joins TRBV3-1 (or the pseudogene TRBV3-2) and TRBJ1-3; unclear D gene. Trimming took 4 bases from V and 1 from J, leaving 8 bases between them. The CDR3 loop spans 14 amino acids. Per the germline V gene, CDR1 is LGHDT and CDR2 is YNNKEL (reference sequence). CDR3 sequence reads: CASSLRTSGNTIYF. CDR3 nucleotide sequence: TGTGCCAGCAGCCTTAGGACTTCTGGAAACACCATATATTTT.

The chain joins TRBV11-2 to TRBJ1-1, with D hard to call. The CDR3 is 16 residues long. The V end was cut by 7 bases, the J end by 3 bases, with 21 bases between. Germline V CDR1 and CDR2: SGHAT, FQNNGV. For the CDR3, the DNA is TGTGCCAGCACACTTCCACGGGGTAGGGCGGACACTGAAGCTTTCTTT. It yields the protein CASTLPRGRADTEAFF.

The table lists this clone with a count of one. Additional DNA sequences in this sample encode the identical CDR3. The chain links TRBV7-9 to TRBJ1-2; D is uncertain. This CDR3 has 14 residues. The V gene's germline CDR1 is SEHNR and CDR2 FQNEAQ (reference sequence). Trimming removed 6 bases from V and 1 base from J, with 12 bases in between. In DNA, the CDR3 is TGTGCCAGCAGTCTAGTGGAGGTTAACTATGGCTACACCTTC. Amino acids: CASSLVEVNYGYTF.

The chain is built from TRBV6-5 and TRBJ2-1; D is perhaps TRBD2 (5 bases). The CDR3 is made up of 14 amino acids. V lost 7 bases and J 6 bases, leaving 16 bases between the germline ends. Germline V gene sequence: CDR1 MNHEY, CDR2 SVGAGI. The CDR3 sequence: CASNAGVTINEQFF. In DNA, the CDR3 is TGTGCCAGCAATGCGGGCGTTACCATCAATGAGCAGTTCTTC.

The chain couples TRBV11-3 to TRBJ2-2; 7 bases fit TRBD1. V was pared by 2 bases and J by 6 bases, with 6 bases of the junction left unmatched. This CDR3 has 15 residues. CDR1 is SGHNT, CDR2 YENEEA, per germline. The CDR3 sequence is CASSLFWGTAGELFF. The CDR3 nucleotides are TGTGCCAGCAGCTTATTTTGGGGGACAGCCGGGGAGCTGTTTTTT.

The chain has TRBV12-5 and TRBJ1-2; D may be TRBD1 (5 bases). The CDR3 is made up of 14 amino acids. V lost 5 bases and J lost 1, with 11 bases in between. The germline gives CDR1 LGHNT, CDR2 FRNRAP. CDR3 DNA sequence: TGTGCTAGTGGTCCAGGGAGGAGTAACTATGGCTACACCTTC. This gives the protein CASGPGRSNYGYTF. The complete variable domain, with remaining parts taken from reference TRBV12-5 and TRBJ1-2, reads DARVTQTPRHKVTEMGQEVTMRCQPILGHNTVFWYRQTMMQGLELLAYFRNRAPLDDSGMPKDRFSAEMPDATLATLKIQPSEPRDSAVYFCASGPGRSNYGYTFGSGTRLTVV.

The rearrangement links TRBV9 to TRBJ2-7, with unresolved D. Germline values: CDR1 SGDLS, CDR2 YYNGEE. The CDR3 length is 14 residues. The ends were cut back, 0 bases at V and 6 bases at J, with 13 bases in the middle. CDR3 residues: CASSVAAGSLEQYF. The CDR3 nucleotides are TGTGCCAGCAGCGTAGCCGCAGGATCTCTCGAGCAGTACTTC.

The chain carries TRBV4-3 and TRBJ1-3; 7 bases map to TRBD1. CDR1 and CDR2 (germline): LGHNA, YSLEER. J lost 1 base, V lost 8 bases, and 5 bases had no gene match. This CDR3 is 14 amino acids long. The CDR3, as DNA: TGCGCCAGCGGCGGGACAGCTTCTGGAAACACCATATATTTT. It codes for CASGGTASGNTIYF.

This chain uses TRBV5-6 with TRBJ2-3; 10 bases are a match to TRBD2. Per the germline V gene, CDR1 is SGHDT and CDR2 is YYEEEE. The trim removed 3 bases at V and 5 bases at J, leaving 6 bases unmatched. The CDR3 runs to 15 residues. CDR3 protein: CASSYPSGRRDTQYF. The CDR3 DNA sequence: TGTGCCAGCAGCTACCCTAGCGGGAGAAGAGATACGCAGTATTTT.

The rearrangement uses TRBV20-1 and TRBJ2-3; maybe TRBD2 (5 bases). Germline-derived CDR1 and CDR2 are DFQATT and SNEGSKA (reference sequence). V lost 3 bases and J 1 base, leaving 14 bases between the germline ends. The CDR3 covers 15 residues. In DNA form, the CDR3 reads TGCAGTGCTAGTCCGAAAAGGCGGGGCACAGATACGCAGTATTTT. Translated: CSASPKRRGTDTQYF.

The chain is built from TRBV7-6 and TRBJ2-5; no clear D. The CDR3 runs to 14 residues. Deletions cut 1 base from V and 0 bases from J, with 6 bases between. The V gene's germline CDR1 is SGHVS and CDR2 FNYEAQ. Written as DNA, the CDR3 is TGTGCCAGCAGCTTAGAAGCGAACCAAGAGACCCAGTACTTC. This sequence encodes CASSLEANQETQYF.

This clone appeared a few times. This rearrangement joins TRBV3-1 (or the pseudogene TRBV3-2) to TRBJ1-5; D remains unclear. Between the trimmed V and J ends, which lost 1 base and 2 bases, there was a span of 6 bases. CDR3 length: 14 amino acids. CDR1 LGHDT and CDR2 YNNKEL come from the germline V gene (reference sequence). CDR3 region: CASSQGSGNQPQHF. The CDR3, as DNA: TGTGCCAGCAGCCAAGGGTCGGGCAATCAGCCCCAGCATTTT.

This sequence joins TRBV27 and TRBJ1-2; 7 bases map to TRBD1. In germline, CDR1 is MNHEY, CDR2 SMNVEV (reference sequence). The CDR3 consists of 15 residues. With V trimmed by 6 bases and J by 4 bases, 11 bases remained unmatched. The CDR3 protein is CASSRDRVSPYGYTF. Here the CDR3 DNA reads TGTGCCAGCAGCCGAGACAGGGTGAGTCCCTATGGCTACACCTTC.